A selection of T cell receptor beta chains follows, all from one sample in a study of blood T cell repertoires in COVID-19. Generated by immunoSEQ multiplex PCR, the TCRdb table keeps only in-frame clones and is missing some. The top ten hold 12% to 15% of the sample, which has roughly 160,000 clones, roughly 80% seen once. The sample was peripheral blood. Receptor source: a man in his late teens or twenties with active or convalescent COVID-19. Both conserved end residues are part of each CDR3. The D gene is left open where the match is weak. The size of a clone is reported for some rows only, either as once, few or many, or as a class for expanded clones.

size | J | V | D | CDR3 | DNA
NA | TRBJ1-1 | TRBV19 | NA | CASSDHRGTEAFF | TGTGCCAGTAGCGACCATCGGGGCACTGAAGCTTTCTTT
NA | TRBJ2-3 | TRBV5-4 | NA | CASSLGLSTDTQYF | TGTGCCAGCAGCCTCGGACTTAGCACAGATACGCAGTATTTT
NA | TRBJ1-2 | TRBV5-1 | NA | CASSLETAYGYTF | TGCGCCAGCAGCTTGGAAACAGCCTATGGCTACACCTTC
NA | TRBJ2-7 | TRBV7-9 | TRBD2 | CASSPKAGGPLGSYEQYF | TGTGCCAGCAGCCCTAAGGCGGGAGGCCCCTTAGGATCCTACGAGCAGTACTTC
NA | TRBJ2-5 | TRBV27 | NA | CASSVTGEGETQYF | TGTGCCAGCAGTGTGACAGGGGAGGGAGAGACCCAGTACTTC
NA | TRBJ2-7 | TRBV7-3 | TRBD2 | CASSSATSGSTYEQYF | TGTGCCAGCAGCTCAGCGACTAGCGGGTCAACCTACGAGCAGTACTTC
once | TRBJ1-1 | TRBV5-1 | NA | CASSFASGIPNTEAFF | TGCGCCAGCAGCTTCGCCTCAGGAATCCCGAACACTGAAGCTTTCTTT
NA | TRBJ1-1 | TRBV18 | NA | CASSPGAVMNTEAFF | TGTGCCAGCTCACCTGGGGCTGTTATGAACACTGAAGCTTTCTTT
NA | TRBJ1-3 | TRBV6-6 | NA | CASSYSIPSSGNTIYF | TGTGCCAGCAGTTACAGCATTCCAAGCTCTGGAAACACCATATATTTT
NA | TRBJ1-1 | TRBV11-2 | NA | CASSLGGGVGVNTEAFF | TGTGCCAGCAGCTTAGGTGGAGGGGTAGGAGTGAACACTGAAGCTTTCTTT
NA | TRBJ2-2 | TRBV11-2 | TRBD2 | CASSSSGSGRALRHGELFF | TGTGCCAGCAGCTCTAGCGGTAGCGGGAGGGCCCTTAGACACGGGGAGCTGTTTTTT
NA | TRBJ2-7 | TRBV2 | TRBD2 | CATLPLAGGTPYEQYF | TGTGCCACCCTCCCCCTAGCGGGGGGGACGCCCTACGAGCAGTACTTC
NA | TRBJ2-7 | TRBV7-9 | NA | CASSLAGGSEQYF | TGTGCCAGCAGCTTAGCGGGGGGTTCCGAGCAGTACTTC
once | TRBJ1-5 | TRBV5-1 | TRBD1 | CASSPGQEGQPQHF | TGCGCCAGCAGCCCGGGACAGGAGGGTCAGCCCCAGCATTTT
NA | TRBJ1-4 | TRBV2 | TRBD1 | CASSYRGHEKLFF | TGTGCCAGCAGTTACAGGGGTCACGAAAAACTGTTTTTT
NA | TRBJ2-2 | TRBV6-5 | NA | CASHLGGETGELFF | TGTGCCAGCCATTTGGGAGGAGAGACCGGGGAGCTGTTTTTT
NA | TRBJ2-1 | TRBV28 | NA | CASSLRGNYNEQFF | TGTGCCAGCAGTTTACGAGGGAACTACAATGAGCAGTTCTTC
NA | TRBJ2-2 | TRBV9 | TRBD2 | CASSVLAGHITGELFF | TGTGCCAGCAGCGTATTAGCGGGTCACATCACCGGGGAGCTGTTTTTT
NA | TRBJ2-7 | TRBV19 | TRBD1 | CASSNPGQGDSYEQYF | TGTGCCAGTAGCAACCCGGGACAGGGAGATTCCTACGAGCAGTACTTC
few | TRBJ1-4 | TRBV18 | TRBD1 | CASSPGQDNEKLFF | TGTGCCAGCTCACCGGGACAGGATAATGAAAAACTGTTTTTT
once | TRBJ2-7 | TRBV15 | TRBD1 | CATSTRDREYEQYF | TGTGCCACCAGCACGCGGGACAGGGAGTACGAGCAGTACTTC
NA | TRBJ1-1 | TRBV7-3 | NA | CASSLTRSTEAFF | TGTGCCAGCAGCTTAACGAGATCGACTGAAGCTTTCTTT
NA | TRBJ1-6 | TRBV13 | NA | CASSLRGSYSPLHF | TGTGCCAGCAGCTTAAGAGGCTCCTATTCACCCCTCCACTTT
NA | TRBJ2-7 | TRBV10-3 | NA | CAIKGRGAEEQYF | TGTGCCATCAAAGGACGGGGGGCGGAAGAGCAGTACTTC
NA | TRBJ2-7 | TRBV6-5 | TRBD1 | CASTLGQGVHEQYF | TGTGCCAGCACTCTAGGCCAGGGGGTCCACGAGCAGTACTTC
few | TRBJ1-4 | TRBV9 | TRBD1 | CASSVGGDSREKLFF | TGTGCCAGCAGCGTAGGAGGGGACAGTAGGGAAAAACTGTTTTTT
NA | TRBJ1-5 | TRBV6-1 | TRBD1 | CASSELTGGNQPQHF | TGTGCCAGCAGTGAATTGACAGGGGGGAATCAGCCCCAGCATTTT
NA | TRBJ2-3 | TRBV7-3 | TRBD2 | CASSLVGGVIDTQYF | TGTGCCAGCAGCCTCGTTGGGGGGGTTATCGATACGCAGTATTTT
many | TRBJ2-2 | TRBV5-1 | TRBD1 | CASSSGTGVTGELFF | TGCGCCAGCAGCTCCGGGACAGGGGTGACCGGGGAGCTGTTTTTT
NA | TRBJ1-4 | TRBV2 | NA | CASSEAGGTFGEKLFF | TGTGCCAGCAGTGAAGCCGGGGGGACATTTGGAGAAAAACTGTTTTTT
NA | TRBJ1-2 | TRBV12-3/TRBV12-4 | NA | CASSLRSGGYTF | TGTGCCAGCAGTTTACGGAGTGGAGGCTACACCTTC
NA | TRBJ2-5 | TRBV5-1 | TRBD2 | CASSLASGGDQETQYF | TGCGCCAGCAGCTTGGCGAGCGGGGGGGATCAAGAGACCCAGTACTTC
NA | TRBJ2-1 | TRBV28 | TRBD2 | CASRGGLAGSYNEQFF | TGTGCCAGCAGAGGGGGACTAGCGGGAAGCTACAATGAGCAGTTCTTC
few | TRBJ1-6 | TRBV2 | TRBD1 | CASSENRGNSPLHF | TGTGCCAGCAGTGAGAACAGGGGGAATTCACCCCTCCACTTT
NA | TRBJ2-2 | TRBV7-6 | TRBD1 | CASRQGAFGELFF | TGTGCCAGCAGACAGGGGGCTTTCGGGGAGCTGTTTTTT
few | TRBJ2-2 | TRBV6-4 | NA | CASSDTLRGATGELFF | TGTGCCAGCAGTGACACGTTGCGGGGCGCCACCGGGGAGCTGTTTTTT
NA | TRBJ2-2 | TRBV7-3 | NA | CASSSPAGRNTGELFF | TGTGCCAGCAGCTCTCCAGCGGGTCGGAACACCGGGGAGCTGTTTTTT
NA | TRBJ2-1 | TRBV7-2 | TRBD2 | CASSLEGTSRNEQFF | TGTGCCAGCAGCTTAGAAGGGACTAGCAGGAATGAGCAGTTCTTC
NA | TRBJ2-7 | TRBV19 | TRBD1 | CASSKIQGSGYEQYF | TGTGCCAGTAGTAAAATACAGGGGAGTGGCTACGAGCAGTACTTC
once | TRBJ2-6 | TRBV19 | NA | CASSTTRASGANVLTF | TGTGCCAGTAGTACCACCAGGGCCTCTGGGGCCAACGTCCTGACTTTC
NA | TRBJ2-2 | TRBV27 | NA | CASSTNLGAWVPGELFF | TGTGCCAGCAGTACGAACCTAGGGGCCTGGGTTCCCGGGGAGCTGTTTTTT
once | TRBJ1-2 | TRBV11-3 | NA | CASRTGAIPGYTF | TGTGCCAGCAGAACGGGAGCGATCCCTGGCTACACCTTC
few | TRBJ1-6 | TRBV7-9 | TRBD1 | CASSLGDRGNSPLHF | TGTGCCAGCAGCTTAGGGGACAGGGGGAATTCACCCCTCCACTTT
NA | TRBJ2-5 | TRBV27 | NA | CASSLRARETQYF | TGTGCCAGCAGTTTGAGGGCGCGGGAGACCCAGTACTTC
NA | TRBJ1-5 | TRBV6-6 | NA | CASRTKQGTGVGPQHF | TGTGCCAGCAGGACGAAGCAGGGGACCGGGGTGGGGCCCCAGCATTTT